The 29 T cell receptor beta chains below all came from one sample that was sequenced in a study of OX40 agonist ivuxolimab in advanced cancers. The table came from immunoSEQ multiplex PCR; TCRdb's copy has only in-frame clones and leaves some out. The sample lists some 59,000 clones; 84% were seen once. This specimen was CD4+ or CD8+ T cells sorted from blood, taken in a trial of the OX40 agonist ivuxolimab. Receptor source: an adult with an advanced solid tumor such as melanoma, head and neck, liver or kidney cancer.

The V call is TRBV5-1, the J call TRBJ1-4; no clear D gene. There are 15 residues in the CDR3. V shed 2 bases and J shed 6 bases, with 14 bases lying between them. CDR1 is SGHRS, CDR2 YFSETQ, per germline. The CDR3 sequence is CASSLIGRSDEKLFF. CDR3 coding DNA: TGCGCCAGCAGCTTAATAGGGCGGTCGGATGAAAAACTGTTTTTT.

The V and J genes are TRBV9 and TRBJ2-7; 7 nucleotides align to TRBD2. Germline loops: CDR1 SGDLS, CDR2 YYNGEE. The length of the CDR3 is 15 residues. J lost 3 bases, V lost 4 bases, and 10 bases had no gene match. Written as DNA, the CDR3 is TGTGCCAGCAGCTCGACCGGGACTATGGGCTACGAGCAGTACTTC. Translation: CASSSTGTMGYEQYF. Looking up the rest from reference TRBV9 and TRBJ2-7 gives the full variable domain: DSGVTQTPKHLITATGQRVTLRCSPRSGDLSVYWYQQSLDQGLQFLIQYYNGEERAKGNILERFSAQQFPDLHSELNLSSLELGDSALYFCASSSTGTMGYEQYFGPGTRLTVT.

V usage is TRBV7-6 and J usage is TRBJ2-7, with unresolved D. V was cut by 5 bases and J by 5 bases, with 7 bases left in between. This CDR3 region has 11 residues. Germline V CDR1 and CDR2: SGHVS, FNYEAQ. The DNA for the CDR3 is TGTGCCAGCAGCACTCGTGACGAGCAGTACTTC. Protein product: CASSTRDEQYF. Looking up the rest from reference TRBV7-6 and TRBJ2-7 gives the full variable domain: GAGVSQSPRYKVTKRGQDVALRCDPISGHVSLYWYRQALGQGPEFLTYFNYEAQQDKSGLPNDRFSAERPEGSISTLTIQRTEQRDSAMYRCASSTRDEQYFGPGTRLTVT.

The V and J genes are TRBV11-3 and TRBJ2-1, with no clear D. This CDR3 is 14 amino acids long. The V end was cut by 3 bases, the J end by 5 bases, with 11 bases between. Germline CDR1 and CDR2: SGHNT and YENEEA. CDR3 nucleotide sequence: TGTGCCAGCAGCTTTGCTAAGGCCAACAATGAGCAGTTCTTC. It codes for CASSFAKANNEQFF.

The V call is TRBV6-5, the J call TRBJ1-1; TRBD1 might be the D (6 bases). V shed 5 bases and J shed 9 bases, with 10 bases lying between them. Germline values: CDR1 MNHEY, CDR2 SVGAGI. CDR3 length: 11 amino acids. CDR3 loop: CASSTGTKAFF. The CDR3 nucleotides are TGTGCCAGCAGTACCGGGACAAAAGCTTTCTTT.

This clone has just a few counts. The rearrangement joins TRBV20-1 to TRBJ1-1; D is unclear. The CDR3 runs to 11 residues. The germline V gene has CDR1 DFQATT and CDR2 SNEGSKA (reference sequence). V was clipped by 3 bases and J by 7 bases, with 9 bases between them. CDR3 loop: CSASSVSEAFF. The CDR3 DNA reads TGCAGTGCTAGTTCGGTCAGTGAAGCTTTCTTT.

The V gene is TRBV6-5, the J gene TRBJ1-1; D gene ambiguous. Trimming shortened V by 2 bases and J by 0 bases, and 10 bases separated the two germline ends. The germline CDR1 and CDR2 sequences are MNHEY and SVGAGI. The CDR3 extends over 15 amino acids. CDR3 loop: CASSYGPRLNTEAFF. The DNA of the CDR3 is TGTGCCAGCAGTTACGGTCCCAGGTTGAACACTGAAGCTTTCTTT.

A few counts support this clone. CDR3 sequence (DNA): TGCGCCAGCAGCCAACTCACTAATGAAAAACTGTTTTTT. Its protein is CASSQLTNEKLFF. J is TRBJ1-4 and V is TRBV4-3; D is uncertain. The CDR3 has 13 residues. Per the germline V gene, CDR1 is LGHNA and CDR2 is YSLEER. Deletions cut 2 bases from V and 2 bases from J, with 3 bases between.

This clone was seen only once. The J gene is TRBJ1-1, the V gene TRBV7-9; possible D gene TRBD1, 5 bases. The V gene lost 5 bases and the J gene lost 1 base, with 14 bases spanning the gap. The CDR3 runs 15 residues. Germline assignment: CDR1 SEHNR and CDR2 FQNEAQ (reference sequence). DNA for the CDR3: TGTGCCAGCAGCACCAGAGGGGCGGGGAACACTGAAGCTTTCTTT. The encoded protein is CASSTRGAGNTEAFF.

This rearrangement joins TRBV4-1 to TRBJ2-3; the D gene could be TRBD1 or TRBD2 (6 bases each). The CDR3 length is 16 residues. V lost 3 bases, J lost 1 base, and 14 bases lay in between. Looked up from germline, CDR1 is MGHRA and CDR2 is YSYEKL. CDR3 protein: CASSQRGGWGTDTQYF. CDR3 DNA: TGCGCCAGCAGCCAGCGAGGGGGGTGGGGCACAGATACGCAGTATTTT.

The V and J genes are TRBV6-5 and TRBJ1-1, with TRBD1 matching 9 bases. Per the germline V gene, CDR1 is MNHEY and CDR2 is SVGAGI. V trimming: 5 bases; J trimming: 5 bases; junction bases outside the gene matches: 9. This CDR3 region has 15 residues. The CDR3, as DNA: TGTGCCAGCAGTGTGACAGGGGGAGGGAGGACTGAAGCTTTCTTT. This gives the protein CASSVTGGGRTEAFF.

A single count supports this clone. This chain links TRBV28 with TRBJ1-4, with D perhaps TRBD1 (5 bases). The CDR3 length is 12 residues. V was trimmed by 5 bases and J by 6 bases, leaving 7 bases between them. Germline loops: CDR1 MDHEN, CDR2 SYDVKM. CDR3: CASSGTYEKLFF. In nucleotides, the CDR3 is TGTGCCAGCAGTGGGACGTATGAAAAACTGTTTTTT.

The chain is built from TRBV6-6 and TRBJ2-7; D ambiguous. Germline V gives CDR1 MNHNY, CDR2 SVGAGI (reference sequence). This CDR3 region has 14 residues. V was trimmed by 6 bases and J by 5 bases, leaving 17 bases between them. The CDR3 sequence is CASRPPRQTDEQYF. The CDR3 DNA follows: TGTGCCAGCAGACCACCTCGGCAAACGGACGAGCAGTACTTC.

The V call is TRBV6-1, the J call TRBJ1-5; no clear D. CDR3 length equals 12 residues. Germline loops: CDR1 MNHNS, CDR2 SASEGT. Trimming stripped 7 bases from V and 4 bases from J, with 8 bases between. CDR3 protein: CASMEENQPQHF. CDR3 DNA: TGTGCCAGCATGGAGGAGAATCAGCCCCAGCATTTT.

A single count supports this clone. This sequence joins TRBV4-1 and TRBJ1-6, with 10 bases lining up with TRBD1. V lost 2 bases and J lost 10; bases outside the gene matches: 11. The CDR3 extends over 17 amino acids. The V gene's germline CDR1 is MGHRA and CDR2 YSYEKL. CDR3: CASSQNTGQGIGSPLHF. CDR3 nucleotide sequence: TGCGCCAGCAGCCAAAATACGGGACAGGGGATAGGCTCACCCCTCCACTTT.

This sequence joins TRBV5-6 and TRBJ2-3; 9 positions match TRBD1. Germline CDR1 is SGHDT and CDR2 is YYEEEE. V trimming: 2 bases; J trimming: 3 bases; junction bases outside the gene matches: 1. This CDR3 has 14 amino acids. CDR3 amino acids: CASSFGTGTDTQYF. The CDR3, as DNA: TGTGCCAGCAGCTTCGGGACAGGGACAGATACGCAGTATTTT.

The gene calls are TRBV11-2 and TRBJ2-5; D not resolved. The CDR3 is made up of 11 amino acids. CDR1 is SGHAT, CDR2 FQNNGV, per germline. V shed 1 base and J shed 4 bases, with 1 base lying between them. The CDR3 region is CASSLVETQYF. In DNA, the CDR3 is TGTGCCAGCAGCTTAGTAGAGACCCAGTACTTC.

The V and J genes are TRBV18 and TRBJ1-5; 7 bases agree with TRBD1. CDR3 length: 13 residues. Trimming at V came to 3 bases and at J to 5 bases, leaving 1 base not matched to a gene. Germline CDR1 and CDR2: KGHSH and LQKENI. CDR3 sequence: CASSPTGDQPQHF. CDR3 nucleotides: TGTGCCAGCTCACCCACAGGGGATCAGCCCCAGCATTTT.

The V call is TRBV15, the J call TRBJ1-6; D remains unclear. Trimming took off 6 bases at V and 8 bases at J, with 8 bases between the two ends. Per germline, CDR1 LNHNV and CDR2 YYDKDF (reference sequence). The CDR3 totals 12 residues. The CDR3 region is CATRSVDSPLHF. CDR3 coding DNA: TGTGCCACCAGATCCGTCGATTCACCCCTCCACTTT. The full variable domain, its missing parts supplied by reference TRBV15 and TRBJ1-6, is DAMVIQNPRYQVTQFGKPVTLSCSQTLNHNVMYWYQQKSSQAPKLLFHYYDKDFNNEADTPDNFQSRRPNTSFCFLDIRSPGLGDTAMYLCATRSVDSPLHFGNGTRLTVT.

This sequence joins TRBV5-1 and TRBJ1-6; D is unclear. V lost 0 bases and J lost 4, with 8 bases in between. Germline V lookup: CDR1 SGHRS, CDR2 YFSETQ. The CDR3 spans 15 residues. The CDR3 DNA reads TGCGCCAGCAGCTTGGTAGCGGGTTATAATTCACCCCTCCACTTT. The encoded protein is CASSLVAGYNSPLHF.

The chain couples TRBV2 to TRBJ1-5; no clear D. This CDR3 has 14 amino acids. Trimming stripped 5 bases from V and 0 bases from J, with 8 bases between. Germline CDR1 is SNHLY and CDR2 is FYNNEI. CDR3 residues: CASSREGSNQPQHF. DNA for the CDR3: TGTGCCAGCAGTAGGGAGGGTAGCAATCAGCCCCAGCATTTT.

The CDR3 coding sequence is TGTGCCAGCAGTTACTCCCAGGCTGCTAATGAAAAACTGTTTTTT. This encodes CASSYSQAANEKLFF. V gene TRBV6-6 combines with J gene TRBJ1-4; D gene ambiguous. Trimming removed 0 bases from V and 3 bases from J, with 8 bases in between. Germline loops: CDR1 MNHNY, CDR2 SVGAGI (reference sequence). There are 15 residues in the CDR3.

V and J are TRBV2 and TRBJ1-2, with D possibly being TRBD1 (6 bases). The germline V gene encodes CDR1 SNHLY and CDR2 FYNNEI. V lost 6 bases and J 3 bases, leaving 8 bases between the germline ends. This CDR3 is 12 amino acids long. CDR3 sequence (DNA): TGTGCCAGCAGACAGGGCGACTATGGCTACACCTTC. It specifies CASRQGDYGYTF.

The chain employs TRBV19 and TRBJ1-2, with D possibly TRBD1 on 6 matching bases. The CDR3 runs 17 residues. Germline CDR1 reads LNHDA; CDR2 reads SQIVND (reference sequence). V lost 5 bases and J lost 4, with 23 bases in between. The CDR3 DNA sequence: TGTGCCAGTAGTTCCCGAGGTGGGGGGGCCAACAGCTATGGCTACACCTTC. As protein: CASSSRGGGANSYGYTF.

By frequency in the sample, this clone is medium-sized. This sequence joins TRBV2 and TRBJ1-6; the D is unclear. V was clipped by 9 bases and J by 8 bases, with 17 bases between them. The CDR3 loop spans 14 amino acids. Germline V gives CDR1 SNHLY, CDR2 FYNNEI. This CDR3 reads CARPLDLPDSPLHF. The CDR3 bases are TGTGCCAGGCCCTTGGACCTTCCGGATTCACCCCTCCACTTT.

V and J are TRBV5-6 and TRBJ2-3; unclear D gene. Germline V lookup: CDR1 SGHDT, CDR2 YYEEEE. V lost 5 bases and J 1 base, leaving 8 bases between the germline ends. This CDR3 has 13 residues. For the CDR3, the DNA is TGTGCCAGCAGGCTCTGGGGCACAGATACGCAGTATTTT. Its protein is CASRLWGTDTQYF.

This chain links TRBV19 with TRBJ2-3; no reliable D call. The V end lost 2 bases, the J end lost 6 bases, and 9 bases lay between the germline ends. The CDR3 runs 13 residues. Germline CDR1 is LNHDA and CDR2 is SQIVND (reference sequence). CDR3 sequence reads: CASSIKGTDTQYF. CDR3 DNA sequence: TGTGCCAGTAGTATAAAGGGTACGGATACGCAGTATTTT.

The V call is TRBV19, the J call TRBJ2-1; the match to TRBD1 covers 10 bases. With V trimmed by 7 bases and J by 5 bases, 17 bases remained unmatched. Germline V lookup: CDR1 LNHDA, CDR2 SQIVND (reference sequence). The CDR3 runs to 18 residues. The CDR3 reads CASKARGTGVVRNNEQFF. For the CDR3, the DNA is TGTGCCAGTAAAGCCCGGGGGACAGGGGTGGTTAGAAACAATGAGCAGTTCTTC.

V usage is TRBV5-1 and J usage is TRBJ1-1; D perhaps matches TRBD1 (6 bases). The germline gives CDR1 SGHRS, CDR2 YFSETQ. This CDR3 spans 17 amino acids. V shed 4 bases and J shed 1 base, with 20 bases lying between them. CDR3: CASSRGQTGRANTEAFF. The CDR3 coding sequence is TGCGCCAGCAGCCGTGGACAGACCGGTAGAGCGAACACTGAAGCTTTCTTT.